This T cell receptor (beta chain) was captured in a study of T cell repertoires in cytomegalovirus infection (dated by TCRdb to about 2019). Describing the broader study: Peptide stimulations targeted recently identified HLA-C-restricted CMV epitopes, whose presentation resists viral immunomodulation, together with well-studied HLA-B-restricted epitopes. Because public TCR beta signatures pointed to carriage of CMV infection together with the matching HLA type, the HLA type of each donor mattered for the analysis. Paper-wide results and their limitations: Carriers of CMV infection plus the relevant HLA type were discriminated by the cumulative frequency of public TCR beta family members in the study cohort and in an independent roughly 320-donor cohort. The ex vivo response was dominated by HLA-C-restricted CMV-specific TCR beta clonotypes, and the single most frequent clonotype in two of eight donors was supplied by these HLA-C-restricted clonotypes.

What the treatment or condition label conveys for this sample: in vitro stimulation with specific CMV peptide epitopes to enrich CMV-specific T cells. A single count supports this clonotype. Which antigen it targets is not known. No base qualities exist here, and no much larger clone lies one base off it. A single read makes a weak case. Trimming takes 4 bases from V and 2 bases from J, and the germline ends sit 19 bases apart. The CDR3 sequence holds 16 residues, the cysteine and phenylalanine included. CDR3 DNA only is kept here, 48 bases in frame from base 1. According to the germline V gene, CDR1 reads SGHRS and CDR2 reads YFSETQ. Sequencing relied on an Illumina HiSeq 1500. Through fastp at Q25 and MiXCR, TCRdb rebuilt clones from the public reads, retaining in-frame beta chains. Identical CDR3 proteins give one entry, which carries the most common genes and DNA. The sample has fewer than 1,000,000 distinct CDR3 sequences on record, more than 25% of them singletons. Around an eighth of the sample goes to the ten largest clones.

The material was cultured CD8+ T cells from PBMCs, obtained from culture after CMV antigen stimulation. The source is a human donor in good health (CMV status not recorded). Some clones in this sample may be carry-over from other donors' samples. The sequence joins TRBV5-1 to TRBJ2-7; possibly the D gene is TRBD1, per 6 matching bases. The DNA sequence follows: TGCGCCAGCAGCCCAGGGGCATCCTTCATCCCCTACGAGCAGTACTTC. Its amino acids are CASSPGASFIPYEQYF.